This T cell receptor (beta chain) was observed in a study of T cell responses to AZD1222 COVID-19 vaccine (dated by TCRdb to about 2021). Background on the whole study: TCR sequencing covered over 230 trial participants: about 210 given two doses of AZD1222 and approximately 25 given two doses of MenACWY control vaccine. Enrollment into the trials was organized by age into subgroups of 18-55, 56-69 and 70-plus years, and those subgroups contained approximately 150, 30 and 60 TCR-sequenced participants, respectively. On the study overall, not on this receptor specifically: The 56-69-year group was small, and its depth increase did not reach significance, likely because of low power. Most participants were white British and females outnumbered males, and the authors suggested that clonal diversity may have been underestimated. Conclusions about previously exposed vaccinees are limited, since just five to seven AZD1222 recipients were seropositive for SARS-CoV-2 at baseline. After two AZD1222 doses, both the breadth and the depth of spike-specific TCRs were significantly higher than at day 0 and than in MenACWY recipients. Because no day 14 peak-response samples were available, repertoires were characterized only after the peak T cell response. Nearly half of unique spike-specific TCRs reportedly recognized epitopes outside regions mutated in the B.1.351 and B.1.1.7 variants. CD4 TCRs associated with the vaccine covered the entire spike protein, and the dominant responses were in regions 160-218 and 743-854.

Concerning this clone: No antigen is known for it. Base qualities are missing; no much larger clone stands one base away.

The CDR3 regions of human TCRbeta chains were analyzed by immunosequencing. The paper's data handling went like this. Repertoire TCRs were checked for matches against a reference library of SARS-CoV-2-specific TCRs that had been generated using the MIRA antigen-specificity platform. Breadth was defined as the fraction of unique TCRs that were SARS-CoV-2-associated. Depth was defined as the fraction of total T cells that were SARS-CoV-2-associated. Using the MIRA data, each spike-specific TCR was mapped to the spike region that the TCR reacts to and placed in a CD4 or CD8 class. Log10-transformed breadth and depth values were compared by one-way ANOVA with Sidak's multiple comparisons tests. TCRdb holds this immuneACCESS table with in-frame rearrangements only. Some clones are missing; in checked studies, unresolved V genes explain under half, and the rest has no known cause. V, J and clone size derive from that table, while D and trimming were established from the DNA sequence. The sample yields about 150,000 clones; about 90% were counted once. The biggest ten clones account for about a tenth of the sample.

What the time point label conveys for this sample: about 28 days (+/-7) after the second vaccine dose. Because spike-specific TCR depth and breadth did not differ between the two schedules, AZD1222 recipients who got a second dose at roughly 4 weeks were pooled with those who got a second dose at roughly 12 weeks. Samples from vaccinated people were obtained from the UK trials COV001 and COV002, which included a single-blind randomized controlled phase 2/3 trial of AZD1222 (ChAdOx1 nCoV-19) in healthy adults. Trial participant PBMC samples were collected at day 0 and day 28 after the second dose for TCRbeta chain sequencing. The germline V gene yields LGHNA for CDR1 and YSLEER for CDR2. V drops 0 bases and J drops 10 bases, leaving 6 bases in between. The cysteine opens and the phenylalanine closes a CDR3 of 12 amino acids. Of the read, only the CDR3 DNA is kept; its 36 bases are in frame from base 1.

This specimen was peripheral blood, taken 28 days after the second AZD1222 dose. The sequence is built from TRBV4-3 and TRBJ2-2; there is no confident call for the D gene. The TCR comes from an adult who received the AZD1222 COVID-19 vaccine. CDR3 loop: CASSQDSVELFF. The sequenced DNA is TGCGCCAGCAGCCAAGATTCCGTGGAGCTGTTTTTT.